Listed below are T cell receptor beta chains from one sample, sequenced in a study of Graves' ophthalmopathy and Graves' hyperthyroidism. MiXCR, run by TCRdb on the multiplex PCR reads, gives a single entry per CDR3 protein. Seen here are 600,000 to 650,000 distinct CDR3 sequences, about 20% observed once, and the top ten hold approximately 7.7%. Sequencing was carried out using peripheral blood. The receptor set was obtained from a woman under 30 with stable Graves' hyperthyroidism. Some clones in this sample may be carry-over from other donors' samples. Both conserved end residues are part of each CDR3. Fields, in order: J gene, clone size, D gene, V gene, CDR3 protein, CDR3 DNA. A D gene is named only where the DNA matches it firmly. Only some rows state a clone size, as once, few, many or a class for expanded clones.

TRBJ1-6,few,TRBD1,TRBV18,CASSPRPPERQGVFSPLHF,TGTGCCAGCTCACCGCGTCCTCCAGAACGACAGGGTGTTTTTTCACCCCTCCACTTT
TRBJ2-5,many,.,TRBV28,CASSLGGPLKTQYF,TGTGCCAGCAGTTTAGGGGGTCCTCTGAAGACCCAGTACTTC
TRBJ1-6,many,TRBD1,TRBV6-5,CASSYGGDSSPLHF,TGTGCCAGCAGTTACGGGGGGGACAGTTCACCCCTCCACTTT
TRBJ2-7,.,.,TRBV27,CASSHDGTAYEQYF,TGTGCCAGCAGTCATGACGGTACAGCGTACGAGCAGTACTTC
TRBJ2-7,many,.,TRBV6-1,CASSEALLYEQYF,TGTGCCAGCAGTGAAGCCCTCCTTTACGAGCAGTACTTC
TRBJ1-2,many,.,TRBV20-1,CSALGPANYGYTF,TGCAGTGCTTTAGGACCAGCTAACTATGGCTACACCTTC
TRBJ1-5,.,TRBD1,TRBV20-1,CSAWTGRRGNQPQHF,TGCAGTGCTTGGACAGGGCGGCGGGGCAATCAGCCCCAGCATTTT
TRBJ1-1,many,.,TRBV29-1,CSVLQPSRKKAFF,TGCAGCGTCCTCCAGCCAAGCAGGAAGAAGGCTTTCTTT
TRBJ2-5,.,.,TRBV6-2/TRBV6-3,CASSYGPPFSGETQYF,TGTGCCAGCAGTTACGGCCCTCCATTCAGTGGAGAGACCCAGTACTTC
TRBJ2-7,.,.,TRBV4-1,CASSQELGRGTYEQYF,TGCGCCAGCAGCCAAGAGTTGGGCAGGGGAACCTACGAGCAGTACTTC
TRBJ1-5,.,TRBD1,TRBV20-1,CSGRTGVGNQPQHF,TGCAGTGGCCGGACAGGGGTAGGCAATCAGCCCCAGCATTTT
TRBJ2-7,few,.,TRBV12-3/TRBV12-4,CASRPLIDSYEQYF,TGTGCCAGCAGACCCCTAATCGATAGCTACGAGCAGTACTTC
TRBJ2-5,many,.,TRBV28,CASSPIPGPGETQYF,TGTGCCAGCAGTCCCATCCCAGGGCCCGGGGAGACCCAGTACTTC
TRBJ2-5,few,.,TRBV12-3/TRBV12-4,CASTVVGRETKYF,TGTGCCAGCACCGTCGTGGGCCGGGAGACCAAGTACTTC
TRBJ2-5,many,.,TRBV4-1,CASSWGSGGTQYF,TGCGCCAGCAGCTGGGGTTCAGGAGGGACCCAGTACTTC
TRBJ1-1,many,TRBD1,TRBV6-2/TRBV6-3,CASSTTRTGVPEAFF,TGTGCCAGCAGTACCACGAGGACAGGGGTCCCTGAAGCTTTCTTT
TRBJ2-5,many,.,TRBV12-3/TRBV12-4,CASSYNGGDETQYF,TGTGCCAGCAGTTACAACGGAGGAGACGAGACCCAGTACTTC
TRBJ2-2,.,.,TRBV6-1,CATWPLGNTGELFF,TGTGCCACCTGGCCCCTCGGGAACACCGGGGAGCTGTTTTTT
TRBJ1-2,.,.,TRBV20-1,CSASPNHYGYTF,TGCAGTGCTAGCCCAAATCACTATGGCTACACCTTC
TRBJ1-2,few,.,TRBV30,CAWSAGTNDYGYTF,TGTGCCTGGAGTGCGGGGACAAACGACTATGGCTACACCTTC
TRBJ2-7,.,TRBD2,TRBV6-1,CASSEPTVPVAGVPYEQYF,TGTGCCAGCAGTGAACCGACAGTTCCTGTGGCGGGGGTTCCCTACGAGCAGTACTTC
TRBJ1-6,many,TRBD1,TRBV6-1,CASRRQGRGAPLHF,TGTGCCAGCAGGCGACAGGGGCGCGGGGCACCCCTCCACTTT
TRBJ1-6,few,TRBD1,TRBV11-1,CASSFRQGDSPLHF,TGTGCCAGCAGCTTCCGGCAGGGGGATTCACCCCTCCACTTT
TRBJ1-2,many,.,TRBV27,CASSPADRMYGYTF,TGTGCCAGCAGTCCAGCGGACAGAATGTATGGCTACACCTTC
TRBJ2-2,few,TRBD1,TRBV12-3/TRBV12-4,CASSSPGDRGRTGELFF,TGTGCCAGCAGTTCCCCCGGGGACAGGGGGAGGACCGGGGAGCTGTTTTTT
TRBJ2-2,.,.,TRBV12-3/TRBV12-4,CASRHQQGNTGELFF,TGTGCCAGCAGGCACCAACAGGGGAACACCGGGGAGCTGTTTTTT
TRBJ2-5,.,TRBD2,TRBV3-1,CASSQDSAGGETQYF,TGCGCCAGCAGCCAAGATTCGGCGGGGGGAGAGACCCAGTACTTC
TRBJ2-5,.,TRBD1,TRBV12-3/TRBV12-4,CASSPGTGSETQYF,TGTGCCAGCAGTCCCGGGACAGGGTCGGAGACCCAGTACTTC
TRBJ2-7,.,.,TRBV6-1,CASIPQESSYEQYF,TGTGCCAGCATTCCGCAGGAATCGTCCTACGAGCAGTACTTC
TRBJ2-7,.,TRBD1,TRBV28,CASSFRRTGGKNEQYF,TGTGCCAGCAGTTTCCGAAGGACAGGGGGGAAGAACGAGCAGTACTTC
TRBJ2-7,once,TRBD1,TRBV12-3/TRBV12-4,CASSHHRRDSYYEQYF,TGTGCCAGCAGTCACCATCGTCGGGACAGTTACTACGAGCAGTACTTC
TRBJ1-1,few,.,TRBV15,CATSRDLAGGTEAFF,TGTGCCACCAGCAGAGACCTAGCTGGGGGCACTGAAGCTTTCTTT
TRBJ2-5,few,TRBD2,TRBV6-1,CASSLSGGGTQYF,TGTGCCAGCAGCCTCAGCGGCGGGGGGACCCAGTACTTC
TRBJ2-2,many,.,TRBV2,CATTTGGLTGELFF,TGTGCCACCACTACTGGCGGGCTCACCGGGGAGCTGTTTTTT
TRBJ1-2,many,TRBD1,TRBV2,CASNPTGSRGYTF,TGTGCCAGCAACCCGACAGGGAGTCGTGGCTACACCTTC
TRBJ1-2,many,TRBD1,TRBV5-1,CASSLNGGQGHGYTF,TGCGCCAGCAGCCTAAACGGAGGACAGGGTCATGGCTACACCTTC
TRBJ1-5,.,.,TRBV2,CASSERGDLNQPQHF,TGTGCCAGCAGTGAACGGGGGGACCTCAATCAGCCCCAGCATTTT
TRBJ1-3,.,.,TRBV10-3,CAISESASSGNTIYF,TGTGCCATCAGTGAGTCGGCCTCTTCGGGAAACACCATATATTTT
TRBJ1-1,.,TRBD1,TRBV19,CASSHPGTENTEAFF,TGTGCCAGTAGTCATCCCGGGACAGAGAACACTGAAGCTTTCTTT
TRBJ1-1,many,.,TRBV20-1,CSATARSYTEAFF,TGCAGTGCCACAGCAAGATCGTACACTGAAGCTTTCTTT
TRBJ2-2,few,TRBD2,TRBV7-3,CASSQAGESTGELFF,TGTGCCAGCAGTCAAGCGGGAGAGAGCACCGGGGAGCTGTTTTTT